These T cell receptor beta chains were read from a single sample in a study of T cell changes during pregnancy in multiple sclerosis. The assay was immunoSEQ multiplex PCR, and TCRdb's table has in-frame clones only and misses some. Among more than 100,000 clones, around 94% were seen once, and the ten largest hold 0.75% to 0.95%. The starting material was peripheral blood, obtained after pregnancy. All receptors come from a female donor with multiple sclerosis, enrolled in a pregnancy study. Both conserved end residues are part of each CDR3. The order of the fields is CDR3 DNA, CDR3 protein, V gene, D gene, clone size, J gene. A D gene is named only where the DNA matches it firmly. Some rows mark clone size as missing; the rest say once, few, many or name a class of expanded clone.

TGTGCCAGCAGTGATCTAGCGGGGTATCACACAGATACGCAGTATTTT CASSDLAGYHTDTQYF TRBV6-1 TRBD2 . TRBJ2-3
TGTGCCTGGAGTGTACTTGACAGACCAGATACGCAGTATTTT CAWSVLDRPDTQYF TRBV30 . . TRBJ2-3
TGCGCCAGCAGCCCGAGGGAGGCGCAACCTTCCGATGAGCAGTTCTTC CASSPREAQPSDEQFF TRBV4-1 . . TRBJ2-1
TGTGCCAGCAGCTGGACTAGCGGGAGGAAGGACAATGAGCAGTTCTTC CASSWTSGRKDNEQFF TRBV11-2 TRBD2 once TRBJ2-1
TGTGCCAGCAGTGCCCAGACAAGAGTAGGTCCGTTCTTC CASSAQTRVGPFF TRBV6-1 . . TRBJ2-1
TGCGCCAGCAGCCTCCCCGGGGGACAGGGAGTTGGCTACACCTTC CASSLPGGQGVGYTF TRBV5-1 TRBD1 . TRBJ1-2
TGTGCCAGCAGATTGGGGGGTGGGGGAAGGGGCACCGGGGAGCTGTTTTTT CASRLGGGGRGTGELFF TRBV2 . once TRBJ2-2
TGTGCCAGCAGCTACCGACTAGCGGGAGACAATGAGCAGTTCTTC CASSYRLAGDNEQFF TRBV11-3 TRBD2 . TRBJ2-1
TGTGCCAGCAGCTCACGAGGACAGGGGGCACCAAATTCACCCCTCCACTTT CASSSRGQGAPNSPLHF TRBV7-9 TRBD1 . TRBJ1-6
TGTGCCAGCAGCTTGTTAGCCGGATCCAATGAGCAGTTCTTC CASSLLAGSNEQFF TRBV7-9 . . TRBJ2-1
TGTGCCAGCAGCCCGGCGGCGAACATGAACACTGAAGCTTTCTTT CASSPAANMNTEAFF TRBV7-9 . . TRBJ1-1
TGTGCCAGCAGTTTATTTCCGGGACTAGCGGGGGGTGAGCAGTTCTTC CASSLFPGLAGGEQFF TRBV27 TRBD2 . TRBJ2-1
TGTGCCTGGAGTGTACCCCTGAGCGTTAATGAAAAACTGTTTTTT CAWSVPLSVNEKLFF TRBV30 . . TRBJ1-4
TGCGCCAGCAGACCAACAGGGACCAATTCACCCCTCCACTTT CASRPTGTNSPLHF TRBV10-2 . . TRBJ1-6
TGTGCCAGCACCCTGATGGAGTCAGGGGCGGAGACCCAGTACTTC CASTLMESGAETQYF TRBV6-1 . . TRBJ2-5
TGTGCCAGTAGTACCCGACAGGGGGCCGGGGCTTTCTTT CASSTRQGAGAFF TRBV19 TRBD1 few TRBJ1-1
TGTGCCAGCAGACCGGGGGCCGGGGAGCTGTTTTTT CASRPGAGELFF TRBV5-4 . . TRBJ2-2
TGTGCCAGCAGTTTATCGGCGACAGGGACCGAGCAGTACTTC CASSLSATGTEQYF TRBV28 TRBD1 . TRBJ2-7
TGTGCCAGCAGTCGAACTTCGAAAACACAGGGCTACGAGCAGTACTTC CASSRTSKTQGYEQYF TRBV7-6 . . TRBJ2-7
TGTGCCAGCACCCTGAGGACTACCGGGGAGCAGTACTTC CASTLRTTGEQYF TRBV28 . . TRBJ2-7
TGTGCCAGCTCTCCTACGGGACAGGGCGACACCGGGGAGCTGTTTTTT CASSPTGQGDTGELFF TRBV18 TRBD1 . TRBJ2-2
TGTGCCAGTAGTATTCTTCAGGTTAACACCGGGGAGCTGTTTTTT CASSILQVNTGELFF TRBV19 . . TRBJ2-2
TGCGCCAGCAGCGCGGGGGGGCGTGAGCAGTTCTTC CASSAGGREQFF TRBV4-1 TRBD2 . TRBJ2-1
TGTGCCAGCTCACCACCGAATAGCGGGAGTACAGCGGAGACCCAGTACTTC CASSPPNSGSTAETQYF TRBV18 TRBD2 . TRBJ2-5
TGTGCCAGCAGCTTATTGAGCGGCACGCAGGAGGAGCAGTTCTTC CASSLLSGTQEEQFF TRBV7-9 . . TRBJ2-1
TGTGCCAGCAGGACGGGACAGATGAACACTGAAGCTTTCTTT CASRTGQMNTEAFF TRBV7-8 TRBD1 . TRBJ1-1
TGTGCCAGCAGCTTATTCCTAGGGCCCCAGCATTTT CASSLFLGPQHF TRBV7-2 . . TRBJ1-5
TGTGCCAGCAGCTTGGTGGGCAGGGCGAACACCGGGGAGCTGTTTTTT CASSLVGRANTGELFF TRBV5-4 . . TRBJ2-2
TGTGCCTGGAGTGTACGACAGGGGATCTATGGCTACACCTTC CAWSVRQGIYGYTF TRBV30 TRBD1 many TRBJ1-2
TGTGCCAGCAGCCCCGGGGGTGGACAGGGGATCCGGTCACCCCTCCACTTT CASSPGGGQGIRSPLHF TRBV11-2 TRBD1 . TRBJ1-6
TGTGCCAGCAGCTTACAGGGGCTCTACGAGCAGTACTTC CASSLQGLYEQYF TRBV5-6 TRBD1 . TRBJ2-7
TGTGCCAGCAGTTCGGGACTAGCGGGAGACTCAAAAGAGCAGTTCTTC CASSSGLAGDSKEQFF TRBV27 TRBD2 . TRBJ2-1
TGTGCCAGTAGTGTACGACAGGGTAATCAGCCCCAGCATTTT CASSVRQGNQPQHF TRBV19 TRBD1 . TRBJ1-5